This TCR beta chain was observed in a study of blood T cell repertoires in COVID-19 (dated by TCRdb to about 2020). Notes on the research overall: Collaborator samples came from the United States, Italy and Spain and covered acute and convalescent phases of COVID-19. The material from the prospective study consisted of cDNA or gDNA derived from T cells, B-cell-depleted T cells, or PBMCs. The dataset comprised deeply sampled blood TCRbeta repertoires from subjects exposed to, actively infected with, or recovered from COVID-19. The repertoires were made available in a free public database intended to serve as a resource for research on the immune response to SARS-CoV-2. Samples were obtained from the ongoing ImmuneRACE study (first 160 participants) and from 1,254 subjects provided by 6 global collaborators. A de-identified subject ID, COVID-19 status, age in years and sex were almost always included in the sample metadata. Where available, HLA class I and class II types were taken from metadata supplied by the sample provider and were not determined by assay-based typing.

Results the study describes overall, beyond this receptor: Clinical and demographic metadata were provided uncurated, with the amount varying by source and participant.

CDR3 length: 16 amino acids, cysteine to phenylalanine. Only the CDR3 part of the read is kept: 48 bases, read in frame from the first base. The germline V gene sets CDR1 to SGHTA and CDR2 to FQGTGA. At the junction V is shortened by 0 bases and J by 2 bases, with 14 bases in between. TCRbeta CDR3 regions were amplified from genomic DNA by means of the immunoSEQ Assay, a bias-controlled multiplex PCR. Per the source publication's procedure: Within the assay, amplification of reference gene primers was used to estimate how many nucleated cells each sample contained. To quantify the absolute abundance of each unique TCRbeta CDR3 rearrangement, sequence reads were collapsed and filtered. Productive Simpson clonality was computed per sample as the square root of Simpson's diversity index over productive rearrangements. As stored in TCRdb, this immuneACCESS dataset retains in-frame rearrangements with V and J assigned. A fraction of the clones does not appear; measured against another copy, unresolved V genes explain less than half of the discrepancy, and the remainder lacks a known reason. Clone size and V and J calls were adopted from that table, with D and trimming inferred from the DNA. The sample data list about 280,000 clones, and about 89% of these were observed just once. The ten largest clonotypes hold about 4.6% of the sample.

Comments on this clone: No cognate antigen has been identified for it. No base quality information exists; no much larger clone differs at one position.

The collaborating institutions used their own protocols to collect whole blood in K2EDTA tubes. For TCRbeta analysis, collaborators shipped samples as frozen whole blood, isolated PBMCs, or DNA extracted from either of those sample types. The chain is encoded by TRBV7-3 joined to TRBJ2-7, with an unclear D gene assignment. The sequenced sample was peripheral blood. The receptor was derived from a middle-aged man with acute or convalescent COVID-19. The DNA sequence is TGTGCCAGCAGCTTAACGTCTGGCAGGCGTCCCTACGAGCAGTACTTC. This codes for CASSLTSGRRPYEQYF.